This T cell receptor beta chain was found in a study of cytomegalovirus exposure and HLA in healthy donors. Study observations and caveats: Accounts indicate the classifier identified cytomegalovirus status with strong specificity and sensitivity. Researchers catalogued roughly 150 TCR beta chains as cytomegalovirus-associated.

CDR1 and CDR2 from the germline V gene are SGHRS and YFSETQ. There are 12 residues in the CDR3. The V and J ends lost 2 bases and 3 bases respectively, with 6 bases between them. A word on this clone: Its antigen remains unidentified. The sample has other DNA sequences that encode this CDR3 too.

Researchers ran the PCR with 60 Vbeta and 13 Jbeta primers. Profiled with immunoSEQ multiplex PCR; TCRdb holds only in-frame clones, not every one. The sample lists about 260,000 clones; just under 85% were seen once. Sequenced sample: PBMCs. The clonotype originates from a woman aged 40 to 49 in good health and CMV-seropositive. V and J are TRBV5-1 and TRBJ2-7; tentative D call: TRBD1 (6 bases). The CDR3 sequence: CASSLGGYEQYF. In nucleotides, the CDR3 is TGCGCCAGCAGCTTAGGGGGCTACGAGCAGTACTTC.